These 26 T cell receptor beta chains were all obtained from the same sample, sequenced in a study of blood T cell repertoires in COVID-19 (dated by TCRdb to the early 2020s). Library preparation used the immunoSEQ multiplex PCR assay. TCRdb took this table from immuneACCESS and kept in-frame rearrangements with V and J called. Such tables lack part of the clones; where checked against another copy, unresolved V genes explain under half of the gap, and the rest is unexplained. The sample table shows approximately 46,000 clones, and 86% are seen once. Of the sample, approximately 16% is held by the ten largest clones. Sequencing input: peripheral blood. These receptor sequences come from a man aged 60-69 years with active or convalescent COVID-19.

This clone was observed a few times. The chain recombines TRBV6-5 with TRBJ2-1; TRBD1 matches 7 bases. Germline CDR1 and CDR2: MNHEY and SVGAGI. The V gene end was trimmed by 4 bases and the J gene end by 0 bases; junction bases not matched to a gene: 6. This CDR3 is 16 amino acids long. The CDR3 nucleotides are TGTGCCAGCAGTTCCCCGACAGGGAGCTCCTACAATGAGCAGTTCTTC. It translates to CASSSPTGSSYNEQFF.

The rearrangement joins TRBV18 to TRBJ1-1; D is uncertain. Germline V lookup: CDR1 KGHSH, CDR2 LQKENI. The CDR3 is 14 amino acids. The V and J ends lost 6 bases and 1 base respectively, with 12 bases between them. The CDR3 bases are TGTGCCAGCTCGCCCGGGATAAGGAACACTGAAGCTTTCTTT. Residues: CASSPGIRNTEAFF. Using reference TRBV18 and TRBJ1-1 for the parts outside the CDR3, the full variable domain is NAGVMQNPRHLVRRRGQEARLRCSPMKGHSHVYWYRQLPEEGLKFMVYLQKENIIDESGMPKERFSAEFPKEGPSILRIQQVVRGDSAAYFCASSPGIRNTEAFFGQGTRLTVV.

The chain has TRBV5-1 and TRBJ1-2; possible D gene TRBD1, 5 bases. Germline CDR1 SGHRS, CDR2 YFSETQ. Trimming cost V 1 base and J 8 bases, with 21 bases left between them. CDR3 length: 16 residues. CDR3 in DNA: TGCGCCAGCAGCTTGCAAGGGGATAGCCAGACCCGCGGCTACACCTTC. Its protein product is CASSLQGDSQTRGYTF.

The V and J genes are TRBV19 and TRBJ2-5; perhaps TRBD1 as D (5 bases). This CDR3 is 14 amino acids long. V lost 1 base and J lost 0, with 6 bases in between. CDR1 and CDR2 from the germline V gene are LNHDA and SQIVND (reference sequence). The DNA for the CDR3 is TGTGCCAGTAGTATAGGGGGCTACCAAGAGACCCAGTACTTC. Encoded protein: CASSIGGYQETQYF.

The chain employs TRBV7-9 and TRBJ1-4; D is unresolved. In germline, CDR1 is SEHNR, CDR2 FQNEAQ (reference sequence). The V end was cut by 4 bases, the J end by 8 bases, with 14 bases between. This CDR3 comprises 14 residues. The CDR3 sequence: CASSSLQVAEKLFF. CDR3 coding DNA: TGTGCCAGCAGCTCACTCCAGGTCGCCGAAAAACTGTTTTTT.

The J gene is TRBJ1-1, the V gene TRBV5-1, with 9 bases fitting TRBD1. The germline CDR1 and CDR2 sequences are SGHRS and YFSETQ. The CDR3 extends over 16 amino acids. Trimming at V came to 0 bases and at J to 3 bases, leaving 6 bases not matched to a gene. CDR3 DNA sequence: TGCGCCAGCAGCTTGGAACAGGGGGCGGGGTACACTGAAGCTTTCTTT. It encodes CASSLEQGAGYTEAFF.

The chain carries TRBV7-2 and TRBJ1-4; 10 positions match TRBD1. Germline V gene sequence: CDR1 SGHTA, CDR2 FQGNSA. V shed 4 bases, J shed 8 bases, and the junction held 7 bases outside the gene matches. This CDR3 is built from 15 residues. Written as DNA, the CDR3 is TGTGCCAGCAGCTCCCCGACAGGGGGCGCAGAAAAACTGTTTTTT. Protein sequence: CASSSPTGGAEKLFF. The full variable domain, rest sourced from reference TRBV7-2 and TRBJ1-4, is GAGVSQSPSNKVTEKGKDVELRCDPISGHTALYWYRQSLGQGLEFLIYFQGNSAPDKSGLPSDRFSAERTGGSVSTLTIQRTQQEDSAVYLCASSSPTGGAEKLFFGSGTQLSVL.

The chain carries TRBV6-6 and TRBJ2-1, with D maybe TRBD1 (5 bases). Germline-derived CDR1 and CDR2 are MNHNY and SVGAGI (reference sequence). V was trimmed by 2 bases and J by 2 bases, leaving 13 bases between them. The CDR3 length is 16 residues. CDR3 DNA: TGTGCCAGCAGTTACCACACAGGAGATCCCTACAATGAGCAGTTCTTC. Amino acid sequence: CASSYHTGDPYNEQFF.

In nucleotides, the CDR3 is TGCGCCAGCAGCTTAGTCAGGCTGAACACCGGGGAGCTGTTTTTT. Translation: CASSLVRLNTGELFF. This sequence joins TRBV5-1 and TRBJ2-2; the D is unclear. V was clipped by 2 bases and J by 1 base, with 9 bases between them. The CDR3 covers 15 residues. Germline V CDR1 and CDR2: SGHRS, YFSETQ.

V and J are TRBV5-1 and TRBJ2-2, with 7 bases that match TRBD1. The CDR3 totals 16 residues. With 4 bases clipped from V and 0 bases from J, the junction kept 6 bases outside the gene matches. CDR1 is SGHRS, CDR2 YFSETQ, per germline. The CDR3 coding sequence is TGCGCCAGCAGCCCCTTGGACAGGACGAACACCGGGGAGCTGTTTTTT. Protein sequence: CASSPLDRTNTGELFF.

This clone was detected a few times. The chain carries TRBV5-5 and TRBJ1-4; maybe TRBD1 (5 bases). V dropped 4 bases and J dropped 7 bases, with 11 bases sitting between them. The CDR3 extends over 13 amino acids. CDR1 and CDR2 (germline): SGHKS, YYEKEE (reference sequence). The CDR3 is CASSPTGGEKLFF. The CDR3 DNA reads TGTGCCAGCAGCCCCACAGGTGGTGAAAAACTGTTTTTT.

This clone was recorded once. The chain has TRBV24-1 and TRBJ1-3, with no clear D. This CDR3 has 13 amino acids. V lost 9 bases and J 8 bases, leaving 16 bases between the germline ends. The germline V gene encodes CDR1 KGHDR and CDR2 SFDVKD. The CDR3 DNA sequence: TGTGCCACCGCTGGGGAGGGAGGACACACCATATATTTT. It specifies CATAGEGGHTIYF.

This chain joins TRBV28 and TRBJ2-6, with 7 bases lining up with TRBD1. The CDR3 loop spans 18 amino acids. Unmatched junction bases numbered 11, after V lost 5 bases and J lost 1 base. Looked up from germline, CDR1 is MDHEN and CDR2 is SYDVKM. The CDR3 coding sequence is TGTGCCAGCAGTCACCGACAGGGTGTAGCTTCTGGGGCCAACGTCCTGACTTTC. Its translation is CASSHRQGVASGANVLTF. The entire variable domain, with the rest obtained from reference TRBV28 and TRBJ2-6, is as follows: DVKVTQSSRYLVKRTGEKVFLECVQDMDHENMFWYRQDPGLGLRLIYFSYDVKMKEKGDIPEGYSVSREKKERFSLILESASTNQTSMYLCASSHRQGVASGANVLTFGAGSRLTVL.

CDR3 sequence reads: CASSAIWGGGDTQYF. DNA for the CDR3: TGTGCCAGCAGCGCCATCTGGGGAGGTGGAGATACGCAGTATTTT. This chain uses TRBV2 with TRBJ2-3, with TRBD2 as a possible D gene (6 bases). This CDR3 comprises 15 residues. The V gene's germline CDR1 is SNHLY and CDR2 FYNNEI. Trimming pared 6 bases from V and 5 bases from J, leaving 18 bases between.

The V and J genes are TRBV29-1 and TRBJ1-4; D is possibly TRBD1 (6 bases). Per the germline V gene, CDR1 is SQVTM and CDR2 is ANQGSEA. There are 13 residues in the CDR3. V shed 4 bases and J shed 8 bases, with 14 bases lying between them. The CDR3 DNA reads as TGCAGCGTTGCGGGAGGAGGGGGAGAAAAACTGTTTTTT. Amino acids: CSVAGGGGEKLFF.

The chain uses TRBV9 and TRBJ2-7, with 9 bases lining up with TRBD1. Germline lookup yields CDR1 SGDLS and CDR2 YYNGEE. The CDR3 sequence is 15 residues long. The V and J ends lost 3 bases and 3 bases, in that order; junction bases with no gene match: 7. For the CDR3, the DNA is TGTGCCAGCAGCGCGGGTCGGACAGGGGACTACGAGCAGTACTTC. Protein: CASSAGRTGDYEQYF. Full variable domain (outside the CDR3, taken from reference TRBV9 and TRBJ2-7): DSGVTQTPKHLITATGQRVTLRCSPRSGDLSVYWYQQSLDQGLQFLIQYYNGEERAKGNILERFSAQQFPDLHSELNLSSLELGDSALYFCASSAGRTGDYEQYFGPGTRLTVT.

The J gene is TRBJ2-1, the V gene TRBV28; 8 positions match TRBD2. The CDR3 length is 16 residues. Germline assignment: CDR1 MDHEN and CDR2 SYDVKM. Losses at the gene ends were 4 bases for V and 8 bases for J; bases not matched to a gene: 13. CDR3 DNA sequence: TGTGCCAGCAGTTCCCACCACCAATCGGGAGGGGATGAGCAGTTCTTC. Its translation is CASSSHHQSGGDEQFF.

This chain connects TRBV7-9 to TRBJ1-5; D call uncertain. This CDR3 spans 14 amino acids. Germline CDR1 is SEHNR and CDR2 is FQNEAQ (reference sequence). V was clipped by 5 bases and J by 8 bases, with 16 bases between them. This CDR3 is CASSSLGGSEPQHF. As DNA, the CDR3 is TGTGCCAGCAGCAGTTTAGGAGGCAGTGAGCCCCAGCATTTT.

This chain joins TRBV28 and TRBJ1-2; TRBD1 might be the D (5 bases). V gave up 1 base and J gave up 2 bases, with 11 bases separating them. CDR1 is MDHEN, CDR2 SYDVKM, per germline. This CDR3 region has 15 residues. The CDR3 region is CASSLSRTQNYGYTF. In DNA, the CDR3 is TGTGCCAGCAGTTTATCGCGGACACAGAACTATGGCTACACCTTC.

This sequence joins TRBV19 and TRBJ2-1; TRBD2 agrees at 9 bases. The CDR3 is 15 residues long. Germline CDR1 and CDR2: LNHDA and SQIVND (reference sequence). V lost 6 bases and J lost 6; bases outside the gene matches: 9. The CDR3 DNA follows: TGTGCCAGTAGGAACTTTGGCGGGGGGGGCAATGAGCAGTTCTTC. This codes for CASRNFGGGGNEQFF. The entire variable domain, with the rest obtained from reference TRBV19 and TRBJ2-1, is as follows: DGGITQSPKYLFRKEGQNVTLSCEQNLNHDAMYWYRQDPGQGLRLIYYSQIVNDFQKGDIAEGYSVSREKKESFPLTVTSAQKNPTAFYLCASRNFGGGGNEQFFGPGTRLTVL.

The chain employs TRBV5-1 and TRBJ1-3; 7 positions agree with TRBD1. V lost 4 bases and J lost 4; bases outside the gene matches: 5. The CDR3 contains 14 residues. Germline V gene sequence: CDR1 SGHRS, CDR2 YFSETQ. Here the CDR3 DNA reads TGCGCCAGCAGCCTGTGGACAGGAGGAAACACCATATATTTT. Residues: CASSLWTGGNTIYF.

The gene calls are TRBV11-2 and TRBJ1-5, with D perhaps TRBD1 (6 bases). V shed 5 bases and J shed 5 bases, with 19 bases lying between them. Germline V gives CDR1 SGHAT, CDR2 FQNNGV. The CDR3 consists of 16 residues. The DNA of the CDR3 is TGTGCCAGCAGCCCCAGACAGGTACTGAGAGATCAGCCCCAGCATTTT. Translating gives CASSPRQVLRDQPQHF.

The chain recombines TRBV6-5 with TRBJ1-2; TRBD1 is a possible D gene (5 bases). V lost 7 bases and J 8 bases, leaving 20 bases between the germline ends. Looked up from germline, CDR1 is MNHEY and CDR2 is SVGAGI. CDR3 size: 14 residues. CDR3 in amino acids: CASTERGGTKGYTF. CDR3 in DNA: TGTGCCAGCACCGAGAGGGGAGGGACGAAGGGCTACACCTTC.

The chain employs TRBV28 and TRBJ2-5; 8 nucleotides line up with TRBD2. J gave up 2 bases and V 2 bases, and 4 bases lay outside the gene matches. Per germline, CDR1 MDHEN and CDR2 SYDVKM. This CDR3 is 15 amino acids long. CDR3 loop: CASSLERGRQETQYF. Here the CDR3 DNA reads TGTGCCAGCAGTTTAGAGCGGGGGAGACAAGAGACCCAGTACTTC.

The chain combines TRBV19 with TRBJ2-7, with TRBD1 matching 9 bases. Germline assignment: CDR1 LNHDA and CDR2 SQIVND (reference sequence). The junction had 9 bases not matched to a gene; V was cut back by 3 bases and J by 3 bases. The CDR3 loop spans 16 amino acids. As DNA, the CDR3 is TGTGCCAGTAGTATGAGGCGGACAGGGGCGAACTACGAGCAGTACTTC. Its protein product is CASSMRRTGANYEQYF.

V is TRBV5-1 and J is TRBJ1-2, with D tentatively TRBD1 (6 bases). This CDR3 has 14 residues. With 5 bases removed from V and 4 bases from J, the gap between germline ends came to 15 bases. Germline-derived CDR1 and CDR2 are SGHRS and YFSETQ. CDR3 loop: CASSYGQFSYGYTF. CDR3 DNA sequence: TGCGCCAGCAGTTACGGACAGTTCTCCTATGGCTACACCTTC.